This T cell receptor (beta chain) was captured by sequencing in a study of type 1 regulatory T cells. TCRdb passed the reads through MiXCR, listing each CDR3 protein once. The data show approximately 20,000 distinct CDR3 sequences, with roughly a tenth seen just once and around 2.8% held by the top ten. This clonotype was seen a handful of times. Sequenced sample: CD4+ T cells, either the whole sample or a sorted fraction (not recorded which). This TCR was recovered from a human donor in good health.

CDR3 nucleotide sequence: TGCGCCAGCAGCTTGAATACCTACGAGCAGTACTTC. Translating gives CASSLNTYEQYF. The rearrangement joins TRBV5-1 to TRBJ2-7; D is unclear. V shed 1 base and J shed 2 bases, with 4 bases lying between them. The CDR3 contains 12 residues. CDR1 is SGHRS, CDR2 YFSETQ, per germline.